The sequence of this T cell receptor (beta chain) was determined in a study of early stage breast cancer tumors. Study-level information: Invasive lobular carcinomas made up about 30% of the 12 ER+/PR+/HER2- tumors. Findings of the study overall: Most shared enriched TCRB sequences were commonly generated ones. Compared with adjacent normal breast tissue, tumors showed approximately 2.5-fold greater T cell density and higher clonality.

This clone was recorded only once. Its matching antigen is unknown. CDR1 is GTSNPN, CDR2 SVGIG, per germline (reference sequence). There are 11 residues in the CDR3. Trimming left V 5 bases short and J 7 bases short, with 6 bases between. Each sample had two DNA replicates, roughly 0.5 ug blood or around 1.6 ug tissue. TCRdb's copy holds only in-frame clones and misses some; the assay was immunoSEQ multiplex PCR. The sample carries about 72,000 clones, 70% to 85% recorded once. Sequencing used blood. The receptor was derived from a person in their 60s with breast cancer. The V and J genes are TRBV30 and TRBJ1-6, with D unclear. In nucleotides, the CDR3 is TGTGCCTGGGACTACAATTCACCCCTCCACTTT. Translated, it gives CAWDYNSPLHF.